A single sample is the source of the 14 T cell receptor beta chains below, sequenced in a study of T-cell memory formation after mild COVID-19. TCRdb reprocessed the 5' RACE reads via MiXCR and lists one record per CDR3 protein. The sample contains some 320,000 distinct CDR3 sequences, roughly 13% of which appear only once. The source material was PBMCs or a T cell subset sorted from them (not recorded which). These receptors all stem from a man younger than 35 who had mild COVID-19 (a few samples of this study predate the infection). Cell type and time point are not known.

This clonotype occurred a few times. The chain has TRBV6-5 and TRBJ2-1; 10 bases are shared with TRBD2. The trim removed 6 bases at V and 4 bases at J, leaving 6 bases unmatched. CDR1 and CDR2 (germline): MNHEY, SVGAGI. This CDR3 contains 15 residues. CDR3 amino acids: CASRPGLATYNEQFF. For the CDR3, the DNA is TGTGCCAGCAGACCGGGACTAGCGACATACAATGAGCAGTTCTTC.

DNA for the CDR3: TGTGCCAGCAGTTACGCCCCCCGCGACGCCTATGGCTACACCTTC. It yields the protein CASSYAPRDAYGYTF. V gene TRBV6-2 or TRBV6-3 combines with J gene TRBJ1-2; unclear D gene. In germline, CDR1 is MNHEY, CDR2 SVGEGT. The CDR3 is made up of 15 amino acids. Deletions cut 2 bases from V and 4 bases from J, with 14 bases between.

In this sample, this clonotype turned up a few times. This chain links TRBV7-9 with TRBJ1-4; D unresolved. The CDR3 is 12 amino acids. V was cut by 6 bases and J by 8 bases, with 10 bases left in between. CDR1 is SEHNR, CDR2 FQNEAQ, per germline (reference sequence). This CDR3 reads CASRDDGEKLFF. The CDR3 coding sequence is TGTGCCAGCAGGGACGACGGGGAAAAACTGTTTTTT.

The chain couples TRBV4-2 to TRBJ1-2, with D possibly being TRBD1 (6 bases). The length of the CDR3 is 16 residues. The V gene's germline CDR1 is LGHNA and CDR2 YNFKEQ. Trimming removed 4 bases at V and 3 bases at J, with 18 bases between. The CDR3 DNA reads TGTGCCAGCAGCCCCCGGCGCGGGGGCGTCTACTATGGCTACACCTTC. Translation: CASSPRRGGVYYGYTF.

This clonotype was observed a few times. The J gene is TRBJ2-1, the V gene TRBV5-1; 9 nucleotides agree with TRBD1. Per germline, CDR1 SGHRS and CDR2 YFSETQ. This CDR3 spans 15 amino acids. Trimming cost V 0 bases and J 5 bases; bases outside gene matches: 3. CDR3 nucleotides: TGCGCCAGCAGCTTGGAGGGACAGGGCGACAATGAGCAGTTCTTC. Its translation: CASSLEGQGDNEQFF.

CDR3 in DNA: TGTGCCAGCGAAATAGGAGCTGAAGCTTTCTTT. Encoded protein: CASEIGAEAFF. The V call is TRBV6-2 or TRBV6-3, the J call TRBJ1-1, with D unresolved. From germline, CDR1 is MNHEY and CDR2 SVGEGT. The CDR3 totals 11 residues. V was trimmed by 8 bases and J by 6 bases, leaving 10 bases between them.

The chain links TRBV4-3 to TRBJ2-7, with TRBD2 matching over 7 bases. With 0 bases clipped from V and 6 bases from J, the junction kept 5 bases outside the gene matches. The germline V gene has CDR1 LGHNA and CDR2 YSLEER. The CDR3 runs to 14 residues. CDR3 nucleotide sequence: TGCGCCAGCAGCCAAGACAGTTCGGGGGGCGAGCAGTACGTC. Amino acid sequence: CASSQDSSGGEQYV.

This clonotype was picked up a small number of times. The V call is TRBV11-2, the J call TRBJ2-5, with TRBD2 matching over 7 bases. The length of the CDR3 is 13 residues. Germline V gene lookup returns CDR1 SGHAT and CDR2 FQNNGV. V was clipped by 6 bases and J by 5 bases; unmatched bases: 6. The CDR3 is CASRGRLAETQYF. The CDR3 nucleotides are TGTGCCAGCAGAGGGAGACTAGCCGAGACCCAGTACTTC.

Written as DNA, the CDR3 is TGTGCCAGCAGGGGACGGACCTCCTACGAGCAGTACGTC. The encoded protein is CASRGRTSYEQYV. This chain uses TRBV7-8 with TRBJ2-7; perhaps D is TRBD1 or TRBD2 (5 bases each). Germline-derived CDR1 and CDR2 are SGHVS and FQNEAQ. Trimming removed 6 bases at V and 0 bases at J, with 9 bases between. The CDR3 has 13 amino acids.

V gene TRBV4-3 combines with J gene TRBJ2-3, with D perhaps matching TRBD2 (5 bases). The germline V gene has CDR1 LGHNA and CDR2 YSLEER. Trimming left V 1 base short and J 4 bases short, with 15 bases between. This CDR3 spans 16 amino acids. The CDR3, as DNA: TGCGCCAGCAGCCAAGGGTCGACGGGGAGAGCAGATACGCAGTATTTT. Translation: CASSQGSTGRADTQYF.

This clonotype was detected many times. This rearrangement joins TRBV12-3 or TRBV12-4 to TRBJ2-2; D not certain. This CDR3 has 14 residues. V shed 2 bases and J shed 4 bases, with 8 bases lying between them. The CDR3: CASSLNSRTGELFF. CDR3 DNA: TGTGCCAGCAGTTTAAACAGCCGCACCGGGGAGCTGTTTTTT.

The J gene is TRBJ2-7, the V gene TRBV4-1, with TRBD1 as a possible D gene (6 bases). The CDR3 length is 14 residues. From germline, CDR1 is MGHRA and CDR2 YSYEKL. V was cut by 6 bases and J by 2 bases, with 14 bases left in between. CDR3 amino acids: CASSPGVVPYEQYV. In nucleotides, the CDR3 is TGCGCCAGCAGTCCAGGGGTCGTCCCCTACGAGCAGTACGTC.

The V gene is TRBV20-1, the J gene TRBJ2-7; D perhaps matches TRBD2 (5 bases). The V end was cut by 0 bases, the J end by 7 bases, with 16 bases between. The germline V gene has CDR1 DFQATT and CDR2 SNEGSKA (reference sequence). This CDR3 is 14 amino acids long. The CDR3 protein is CSARENLGSREQYF. The CDR3 nucleotides are TGCAGTGCTAGAGAGAACCTAGGGAGTCGGGAGCAGTACTTC.

The chain joins TRBV15 to TRBJ1-5, with D perhaps matching TRBD1 (5 bases). The V end was cut by 0 bases, the J end by 1 base, with 10 bases between. Germline loops: CDR1 LNHNV, CDR2 YYDKDF (reference sequence). The CDR3 loop spans 16 amino acids. As DNA, the CDR3 is TGTGCCACCAGCAGAGATCGACGGGACAGCAATCAGCCCCAGCATTTT. It translates to CATSRDRRDSNQPQHF.